The sequence of this T cell receptor beta chain was determined in a study of blood T cell repertoires in COVID-19. About the study: The study drew acute and convalescent COVID-19 samples from the United States, Italy and Spain.

The authors' processing: Amplification from reference gene primers served as the basis for estimated nucleated cell counts. Sequenced by immunoSEQ multiplex PCR; TCRdb stores in-frame clones only, minus some. V, J and clone size reflect that table, while D and trimming were determined from the DNA. The sample contains around 300,000 clones, about 91% of which appear only once. V lost 4 bases and J lost 6; bases outside the gene matches: 5. Looked up from germline, CDR1 is SGHTA and CDR2 is FQGNSA. The CDR3 contains 13 residues. Sequencing was carried out using peripheral blood. This sequence was found in a woman in her 30s with COVID-19, enrolled during active disease. The V and J genes are TRBV7-2 and TRBJ1-2; 7 bases agree with TRBD1. CDR3 in amino acids: CASSSRTGDGYTF. The CDR3 DNA is TGTGCCAGCAGCTCGCGGACAGGAGATGGCTACACCTTC.